What follows are 20 T cell receptor beta chains derived from one specimen sequenced in a study of T cells in Graves' hyperthyroidism and ophthalmopathy. What was amplified from RNA transcripts were TCR beta CDR3 regions. In the first-round RT-PCR of the TCR CDR3, the HTBI primer set was used. Via MiXCR, TCRdb re-called the multiplex PCR reads, giving one row per CDR3 protein. The sample consists of 300,000 to 400,000 distinct CDR3 sequences, about 15% of them appearing once. Material for sequencing was blood. The receptors derive from a woman aged 25-40 years with Graves' ophthalmopathy.

This clonotype was counted many times. The chain links TRBV3-1 to TRBJ2-2, with TRBD2 matching 10 bases. After removal of 8 bases from V and 5 bases from J, the junction contained 14 bases not matched to a gene. This CDR3 has 17 residues. Germline values: CDR1 LGHDT, CDR2 YNNKEL (reference sequence). CDR3 in amino acids: CASAPVGLARWTGELFF. The CDR3 region has the DNA TGTGCCAGCGCCCCCGTGGGACTAGCGAGGTGGACCGGGGAGCTGTTTTTT.

In its sample, this clonotype was seen many times. This chain connects TRBV28 to TRBJ2-2; TRBD1 matches 8 bases. V dropped 10 bases and J dropped 6; count of bases not matched to a gene: 4. Germline V gene data show CDR1 as MDHEN and CDR2 as SYDVKM. This CDR3 is 12 amino acids long. CDR3 bases: TGTGCCATCGAACAGGGGGCCGGGGAGCTGTTTTTT. Translation gives CAIEQGAGELFF. Full variable domain (remainder filled in from reference TRBV28 and TRBJ2-2): DVKVTQSSRYLVKRTGEKVFLECVQDMDHENMFWYRQDPGLGLRLIYFSYDVKMKEKGDIPEGYSVSREKKERFSLILESASTNQTSMYLCAIEQGAGELFFGEGSRLTVL.

This clonotype was picked up many times. The gene calls are TRBV30 and TRBJ1-1, with D possibly being TRBD1 (6 bases). The CDR3 runs to 13 residues. Germline CDR1 and CDR2: GTSNPN and SVGIG (reference sequence). Between the trimmed V and J ends, which lost 4 bases and 1 base, there was a span of 10 bases. The CDR3, as DNA: TGTGCCTGGAACCTACAGGGGAACACTGAAGCTTTCTTT. Protein: CAWNLQGNTEAFF.

CDR3 nucleotide sequence: TGTGCCAGCAGCTTAGGACTAGCGGGGGGAGTAGATACGCAGTATTTT. It codes for CASSLGLAGGVDTQYF. V and J are TRBV7-2 and TRBJ2-3, with 13 bases that match TRBD2. With 1 base clipped from V and 5 bases from J, the junction kept 3 bases outside the gene matches. CDR1 and CDR2 (germline): SGHTA, FQGNSA. CDR3 length: 16 residues.

Many counts were recorded for this clonotype. The chain couples TRBV28 to TRBJ1-1; D unclear. Germline CDR1 is MDHEN and CDR2 is SYDVKM. This CDR3 contains 14 residues. Trimming left V 5 bases short and J 0 bases short, with 10 bases between. CDR3 sequence: CASSPLGMNTEAFF. CDR3 coding DNA: TGTGCCAGCAGTCCGCTCGGCATGAACACTGAAGCTTTCTTT.

This clonotype was counted at least ten times. The chain's CDR3 is CASSPRTSGDQETQYF. The DNA for the CDR3 is TGTGCCAGCAGCCCTCGGACTAGCGGGGACCAAGAGACCCAGTACTTC. The gene calls are TRBV12-3 or TRBV12-4 and TRBJ2-5; 12 bases agree with TRBD2. The CDR3 contains 16 residues. Trimming took 6 bases from V and 0 from J; bases not matched to a gene: 5.

Ten or more counts support this clonotype. The V call is TRBV10-1, the J call TRBJ2-7; 10 positions agree with TRBD1. The length of the CDR3 is 15 residues. Germline V gene sequence: CDR1 WNHNN, CDR2 SYGVQD (reference sequence). J gave up 1 base and V 5 bases, and 5 bases lay outside the gene matches. CDR3 bases: TGCGCCAGCAGTCAGGGGACAGGGGATTCCTACGAGCAGTACTTC. Its protein product is CASSQGTGDSYEQYF.

Many counts were recorded for this clonotype. The chain recombines TRBV4-1 with TRBJ2-3; 11 nucleotides line up with TRBD2. The CDR3 extends over 16 amino acids. Germline CDR1 reads MGHRA; CDR2 reads YSYEKL. V lost 0 bases and J lost 4; bases outside the gene matches: 3. Here the CDR3 DNA reads TGCGCCAGCAGCCAAGAGAGACTAGCGGGGTCAGATACGCAGTATTTT. Its protein is CASSQERLAGSDTQYF.

This clonotype has ten or more counts. The genes are TRBV7-2 and TRBJ1-4; 10 bases map to TRBD1. Trimming removed 5 bases from V and 3 bases from J; junction bases left unmatched: 6. The V gene's germline CDR1 is SGHTA and CDR2 FQGNSA. The CDR3 is made up of 16 amino acids. The CDR3 DNA follows: TGTGCCAGCAGCCAGACAGGGGGCTATTCTAATGAAAAACTGTTTTTT. Residues: CASSQTGGYSNEKLFF.

This sequence joins TRBV10-3 and TRBJ2-3; D unresolved. Deletions cut 9 bases from V and 0 bases from J, with 7 bases between. The V gene's germline CDR1 is ENHRY and CDR2 SYGVKD. The CDR3 spans 12 residues. The CDR3 coding sequence is TGTGCCATTTCACTAAGCACAGATACGCAGTATTTT. Protein sequence: CAISLSTDTQYF.

The V call is TRBV20-1, the J call TRBJ1-4; D is perhaps TRBD1 (6 bases). Trimming removed 3 bases from V and 4 bases from J, with 18 bases in between. Per germline, CDR1 DFQATT and CDR2 SNEGSKA (reference sequence). This CDR3 is built from 16 residues. CDR3: CSARAGRARGNEKLFF. The CDR3 coding sequence is TGCAGTGCTAGGGCGGGGCGGGCCAGGGGTAATGAAAAACTGTTTTTT.

At least ten counts were recorded for this clonotype. The chain uses TRBV14 and TRBJ1-1, with 7 bases that match TRBD1. Looked up from germline, CDR1 is SGHDN and CDR2 is FVKESK. V lost 6 bases to trimming and J lost 3 bases; unmatched junction nucleotides: 4. The CDR3 sequence is 13 residues long. The CDR3 sequence is CASSRDSYTEAFF. CDR3 nucleotide sequence: TGTGCCAGCAGTCGGGACAGCTACACTGAAGCTTTCTTT.

V and J are TRBV28 and TRBJ1-4; D not resolved. The germline V gene encodes CDR1 MDHEN and CDR2 SYDVKM. Trimming stripped 6 bases from V and 4 bases from J, with 18 bases between. This CDR3 contains 16 residues. The CDR3 loop is CASSPLGVHFNEKLFF. CDR3 sequence (DNA): TGTGCCAGCAGCCCCCTTGGGGTACATTTTAATGAAAAACTGTTTTTT. The full variable domain, with the rest looked up from reference TRBV28 and TRBJ1-4, is DVKVTQSSRYLVKRTGEKVFLECVQDMDHENMFWYRQDPGLGLRLIYFSYDVKMKEKGDIPEGYSVSREKKERFSLILESASTNQTSMYLCASSPLGVHFNEKLFFGSGTQLSVL.

The chain uses TRBV7-9 and TRBJ1-5; 7 nucleotides align to TRBD1. In germline, CDR1 is SEHNR, CDR2 FQNEAQ (reference sequence). V was clipped by 1 base and J by 7 bases; unmatched bases: 10. The CDR3 spans 16 residues. CDR3 nucleotide sequence: TGTGCCAGCAGCTTAGTTCTCGAACAGGGGCACCAGCCCCAGCATTTT. Translating gives CASSLVLEQGHQPQHF.

This rearrangement joins TRBV7-2 to TRBJ2-3; 8 bases align to TRBD2. CDR1 and CDR2 from the germline V gene are SGHTA and FQGNSA. This CDR3 region has 17 residues. V trimming: 0 bases; J trimming: 2 bases; junction bases outside the gene matches: 7. CDR3 DNA: TGTGCCAGCAGCTTAGCGGCGGGGGGCCACGACACAGATACGCAGTATTTT. Its protein is CASSLAAGGHDTDTQYF.

Only a few counts were recorded for this clonotype. The J gene is TRBJ2-2, the V gene TRBV28, with a possible D match to TRBD2 (5 bases). CDR1 MDHEN and CDR2 SYDVKM come from the germline V gene. This CDR3 has 15 amino acids. Trimming cost V 3 bases and J 1 base, with 9 bases left between them. This CDR3 is CASSFGVRNTGELFF. For the CDR3, the DNA is TGTGCCAGCAGTTTCGGGGTCCGGAACACCGGGGAGCTGTTTTTT.

This clonotype was detected many times. CDR3 DNA: TGTGCCAGCAGTTTAAAGGGTTCGGACACTGAAGCTTTCTTT. This gives the protein CASSLKGSDTEAFF. V is TRBV12-3 or TRBV12-4 and J is TRBJ1-1; D is unclear. V dropped 2 bases and J dropped 3 bases, with 10 bases sitting between them. CDR3 length: 14 residues.

This clonotype was seen ten or more times. V usage is TRBV12-3 or TRBV12-4 and J usage is TRBJ2-7; D gene uncertain. The ends were cut back, 4 bases at V and 5 bases at J, with 12 bases in the middle. The CDR3 has 13 amino acids. The DNA of the CDR3 is TGTGCCAGCAGTTCATCGTCTAAGGACGAGCAGTACTTC. Translation: CASSSSSKDEQYF.

The J gene is TRBJ2-7, the V gene TRBV9, with D unresolved. Per germline, CDR1 SGDLS and CDR2 YYNGEE. Trimming removed 0 bases from V and 0 bases from J, with 10 bases in between. This CDR3 contains 15 residues. CDR3 sequence (DNA): TGTGCCAGCAGCGTAGATACAGTCACCTCCTACGAGCAGTACTTC. This translates into CASSVDTVTSYEQYF.

On this clonotype: A clone one base away is much larger, so this may be a read error. This rearrangement joins TRBV7-2 to TRBJ2-7; D is ambiguous. The CDR3 totals 11 residues. The ends were cut back, 4 bases at V and 6 bases at J, with 7 bases in the middle. Germline values: CDR1 SGHTA, CDR2 FQGNSA. CDR3 loop: CTSSSRSEQYF. CDR3 coding DNA: TGTACCAGCAGCTCTAGATCCGAGCAGTACTTC.